This T cell receptor (beta chain) was obtained from a study of identical twins. The study's findings and limits: Not following the same donors, the study drew its conclusions from cross-sectional statistical analysis. Monozygotic twin pairs showed more out-of-frame TCR alpha sharing than models estimated.

On this clonotype itself: Antigen: not known.

TCRdb used MiXCR to reprocess the 5' RACE reads, holding one entry per CDR3 protein. The sample has 600,000 to 700,000 distinct CDR3 sequences, about 20% seen once. The CDR3 has 14 residues. V lost 5 bases, J lost 1 base, and 9 bases lay in between. Per the germline V gene, CDR1 is SGHRS and CDR2 is YFSETQ. In addition, the sample was reused for a study of T cells expressing NK-cell markers. Per that study: Seven donors tested HCMV-seropositive and one tested seronegative among the eight sequenced. Several experiments added an anti-gamma-delta TCR antibody to sort only alpha-beta TCR T cells.

The TCR was taken from a woman between 18 and 29 years old in good health. Material: PBMCs. The chain carries TRBV5-1 and TRBJ2-2; D is perhaps TRBD1 or TRBD2 (5 bases each). The CDR3 loop is CASRIGGNTGELFF. CDR3 DNA sequence: TGCGCCAGCAGGATTGGGGGGAACACCGGGGAGCTGTTTTTT.